This TCR beta chain was found in a study of T-cell memory formation after mild COVID-19. Study findings and constraints: Clones that shrank (day 15 to 85) were balanced CD4/CD8, whereas later expanders leaned CD4+. The pre-infection memory compartment contained some responding clones, suggesting cross-reactive memory joined.

The CDR3 runs 16 residues. Germline V gene sequence: CDR1 LNHDA, CDR2 SQIVND (reference sequence). Trimming at V came to 2 bases and at J to 6 bases, leaving 5 bases not matched to a gene. As to this clonotype: Its specificity is unknown.

One entry per CDR3 protein results from TCRdb running MiXCR on the 5' RACE reads. The sample includes 100,000 to 150,000 distinct CDR3 sequences, roughly 15% seen only once; the top ten take 14%. The chain combines TRBV19 with TRBJ1-5; TRBD1 matches at 12 bases. This sequence originates from an adult woman who had mild COVID-19 (a few samples of this study predate the infection). Cell type and time point are not known. Sequencing used PBMCs or a T cell subset sorted from them (not recorded which). As DNA, the CDR3 is TGTGCCAGTAGTATATTCGGGACAGGGGGCGGTCAGCCCCAGCATTTT. It yields the protein CASSIFGTGGGQPQHF.